Reported below is one T cell receptor (beta chain). This sample also contains other DNA sequences that code for the same CDR3. Germline V gene sequence: CDR1 SGHRS, CDR2 YFSETQ. This CDR3 has 14 amino acids. Trimming took off 1 base at V and 0 bases at J, with 4 bases between the two ends. In the source study's methods: Reference gene primer amplification yielded estimated nucleated cell counts. Assay: immunoSEQ multiplex PCR; the TCRdb copy retains only in-frame clones and omits some. Clone size and V and J calls were adopted from that table, with D and trimming inferred from the DNA. The sample lists about 400,000 clones, roughly 90% occurring once. Categorization into cohorts depended on clinical history that participants reported. The data belong to a study of blood T cell repertoires in COVID-19. The wider study: T cells, B-cell-depleted T cells, or PBMCs supplied cDNA or gDNA.

The TCR was taken from a woman aged 25-40 years who had recovered from COVID-19. The chain couples TRBV5-1 to TRBJ1-4; no definite D call. The specimen sequenced was PBMCs or T cells enriched from blood (not recorded which). Here the CDR3 reads CASSLSATNEKLFF. The CDR3 DNA reads TGCGCCAGCAGCTTGAGCGCAACTAATGAAAAACTGTTTTTT. The whole variable domain, remainder taken from reference TRBV5-1 and TRBJ1-4, is KAGVTQTPRYLIKTRGQQVTLSCSPISGHRSVSWYQQTPGQGLQFLFEYFSETQRNKGNFPGRFSGRQFSNSRSEMNVSTLELGDSALYLCASSLSATNEKLFFGSGTQLSVL.